Below, 3 T cell receptor beta chains from the same sample are listed, as sequenced in a study of CD8+ T cells in alopecia areata. This sample's treatment: oral pan-JAK inhibitor, 5-10 mg twice daily. RNA was isolated and reverse transcribed to cDNA, the sequencing template. Method: immunoSEQ multiplex PCR; TCRdb's copy keeps in-frame clones and lacks some. The sample includes some 200,000 clones, 45% to 65% of them seen just once. Sequences were derived from CD4+ T cells sorted from blood, sampled at week 4, from a patient treated with tofacitinib. The receptors were gathered from a human donor with alopecia areata.

V gene TRBV15 combines with J gene TRBJ2-6, with D unclear. This CDR3 has 15 residues. Per germline, CDR1 LNHNV and CDR2 YYDKDF (reference sequence). The ends were cut back, 3 bases at V and 0 bases at J, with 6 bases in the middle. The CDR3 protein is CATSSWSSGANVLTF. In nucleotides, the CDR3 is TGTGCCACCAGCAGTTGGAGCTCTGGGGCCAACGTCCTGACTTTC. The whole variable domain, filled in from reference TRBV15 and TRBJ2-6, reads DAMVIQNPRYQVTQFGKPVTLSCSQTLNHNVMYWYQQKSSQAPKLLFHYYDKDFNNEADTPDNFQSRRPNTSFCFLDIRSPGLGDTAMYLCATSSWSSGANVLTFGAGSRLTVL.

The chain employs TRBV2 and TRBJ2-1; 14 positions agree with TRBD2. Germline CDR1 SNHLY, CDR2 FYNNEI. V trimming: 6 bases; J trimming: 0 bases; junction bases outside the gene matches: 4. The length of the CDR3 is 17 residues. DNA of the CDR3: TGTGCCAGCAGGCCGACTAGCGGGGGGGCCTCCTACAATGAGCAGTTCTTC. This sequence encodes CASRPTSGGASYNEQFF.

This clone came up a few times. V and J are TRBV11-2 and TRBJ2-2; TRBD2 matches 7 bases. This CDR3 is built from 13 residues. The V gene end was trimmed by 10 bases and the J gene end by 2 bases; junction bases not matched to a gene: 4. CDR1 SGHAT and CDR2 FQNNGV come from the germline V gene. The CDR3 reads CATAGDNTGELFF. The CDR3 DNA reads as TGTGCCACCGCGGGGGACAACACCGGGGAGCTGTTTTTT.